These T cell receptor beta chains were read from a single sample in a study of cytomegalovirus exposure and HLA in healthy donors. Sequencing was performed with immunoSEQ multiplex PCR; in TCRdb, only in-frame clones are kept and a portion is missing. The repertoire holds around 190,000 clones, with over 65% as singletons. The sequenced sample was PBMCs. These receptors were collected from a young woman in good health and CMV-seronegative. Both conserved end residues are part of each CDR3. The order of the fields is J gene, D gene, clone size, V gene, CDR3 protein, CDR3 DNA. The D gene is left open where the match is weak. Clone sizes are given selectively: once, few, many, or a class where the clone is expanded.

>TRBJ1-1|TRBD1|.|TRBV5-1
CASSPLDREVDTEAFF
TGCGCCAGCAGCCCTTTGGACAGGGAGGTAGACACTGAAGCTTTCTTT
>TRBJ1-1|TRBD1|.|TRBV11-2
CASSHRQGRTEAFF
TGTGCCAGCAGCCACCGACAGGGTAGAACTGAAGCTTTCTTT
>TRBJ1-2|TRBD1|.|TRBV7-9
CASSLGQGAQNYGYTF
TGTGCCAGCAGCTTAGGTCAGGGGGCGCAAAACTATGGCTACACCTTC
>TRBJ2-5|TRBD2|.|TRBV7-2
CASSFQAGEGETQYF
TGTGCCAGCAGCTTCCAAGCGGGAGAGGGGGAGACCCAGTACTTC
>TRBJ2-7|TRBD1|.|TRBV2
CASNLQGATVEQYF
TGTGCCAGCAACCTACAGGGGGCAACGGTCGAGCAGTACTTC
>TRBJ2-7|.|.|TRBV10-3
CATANRDITSYEQYF
TGTGCCACAGCGAACAGGGATATTACATCGTACGAGCAGTACTTC
>TRBJ2-1|TRBD2|.|TRBV29-1
CSVEDPIAGSYNEQFF
TGCAGCGTTGAGGACCCTATAGCGGGTTCCTACAATGAGCAGTTCTTC
>TRBJ2-3|.|.|TRBV5-4
CASSSPVGLHTDTQYF
TGTGCCAGCAGCTCTCCTGTTGGACTTCACACAGATACGCAGTATTTT
>TRBJ2-2|.|.|TRBV27
CASIHTGLPTGELFF
TGTGCCAGCATTCACACGGGACTGCCCACCGGGGAGCTGTTTTTT
>TRBJ1-4|TRBD1|.|TRBV6-5
CASSSFLRGKLFF
TGTGCCAGCAGTTCTTTCCTCAGGGGGAAACTGTTTTTT
>TRBJ2-7|.|.|TRBV27
CASSQGYEQYF
TGTGCCAGCAGTCAGGGTTACGAGCAGTACTTC
>TRBJ1-6|TRBD1|.|TRBV4-1
CASSQEGTANSPLHF
TGCGCCAGCAGCCAAGAGGGGACAGCTAATTCACCCCTCCACTTT
>TRBJ2-3|.|once|TRBV5-1
CASSLGYGRGADTQYF
TGCGCCAGCAGCTTGGGTTACGGCAGGGGGGCAGATACGCAGTATTTT
>TRBJ2-3|TRBD2|.|TRBV4-1
CASSLRTSGFTDTQYF
TGCGCCAGCAGCCTTCGGACTAGCGGGTTTACAGATACGCAGTATTTT
>TRBJ2-7|.|.|TRBV30
CAWSGAIYEQYF
TGTGCCTGGAGTGGGGCAATCTACGAGCAGTACTTC
>TRBJ2-1|TRBD2|.|TRBV6-6
CASRPGTNNEQFF
TGTGCCAGCAGACCCGGGACTAACAATGAGCAGTTCTTC
>TRBJ1-1|.|few|TRBV19
CASSSGREGWDTEAFF
TGTGCCAGTAGTAGCGGTCGCGAGGGTTGGGACACTGAAGCTTTCTTT
>TRBJ1-4|.|.|TRBV21-1
CASSPGVGQVPVCGGEKLFF
TGTGCCAGCAGCCCCGGAGTCGGACAGGTTCCTGTTTGTGGAGGTGAAAAACTGTTTTTT
>TRBJ2-3|TRBD2|.|TRBV11-2
CASSLVPLAGRTDTQYF
TGTGCCAGCAGCTTAGTCCCCCTAGCGGGTCGAACAGATACGCAGTATTTT
>TRBJ1-1|.|few|TRBV11-3
CASSRGSDTEAFF
TGTGCCAGCAGCCGGGGGAGCGACACTGAAGCTTTCTTT
>TRBJ2-2|.|.|TRBV19
CATRPTPITGELFF
TGTGCCACCCGACCGACACCCATCACCGGGGAGCTGTTTTTT
>TRBJ1-6|.|.|TRBV21-1
CASSHTETYNSPLHF
TGTGCCAGCAGCCATACGGAGACCTATAATTCACCCCTCCACTTT
>TRBJ2-3|.|.|TRBV20-1
CSATLGGTQYF
TGCAGTGCCACATTGGGAGGTACGCAGTATTTT
>TRBJ1-4|TRBD1|.|TRBV13
CASSSGTGVNEKLFF
TGTGCCAGCAGCTCGGGGACAGGGGTTAATGAAAAACTGTTTTTT
>TRBJ2-3|TRBD2|.|TRBV11-3
CASSLGPGGTDTQYF
TGTGCCAGCAGCTTAGGGCCGGGGGGTACAGATACGCAGTATTTT
>TRBJ1-1|.|.|TRBV19
CASSVNNWNTEAFF
TGTGCCAGTAGTGTTAATAATTGGAACACTGAAGCTTTCTTT
>TRBJ2-2|TRBD1|.|TRBV5-4
CASTFNPGQGPRVGELFF
TGTGCCAGCACCTTTAATCCGGGACAGGGCCCTCGGGTAGGGGAGCTGTTTTTT
>TRBJ1-2|.|.|TRBV6-1
CATTRGTQGGYPF
TGTGCCACCACCCGGGGGACCCAGGGTGGCTACCCCTTC
>TRBJ2-7|TRBD2|once|TRBV19
CASRIGHGRAYEQYF
TGTGCCAGTAGGATAGGGCACGGGAGGGCCTACGAGCAGTACTTC
>TRBJ2-1|.|.|TRBV2
CASSEDWTITYNEQFF
TGTGCCAGCAGTGAAGACTGGACTATCACCTACAATGAGCAGTTCTTC
>TRBJ1-5|.|few|TRBV10-3
CAISFTGQPQHF
TGTGCCATCAGTTTTACAGGCCAGCCCCAGCATTTT
>TRBJ2-3|TRBD2|.|TRBV5-1
CASSFPGLADISDTQYF
TGCGCCAGCAGCTTTCCTGGACTAGCGGATATCTCAGATACGCAGTATTTT
>TRBJ2-7|TRBD1|.|TRBV9
CASSVTGDSYEQYF
TGTGCCAGCAGCGTTACAGGGGATTCCTACGAGCAGTACTTC
>TRBJ2-1|TRBD2|few|TRBV30
CAWSPIAGAYNEQFF
TGTGCCTGGAGTCCAATAGCGGGAGCGTACAATGAGCAGTTCTTC
>TRBJ1-6|.|.|TRBV2
CANGRVNSPLHF
TGTGCTAACGGCAGGGTTAATTCACCCCTCCACTTT
>TRBJ2-1|.|.|TRBV5-1
CASSTGQTTYNEQFF
TGCGCCAGCAGCACAGGACAGACTACCTACAATGAGCAGTTCTTC
>TRBJ1-2|TRBD1|.|TRBV6-5
CASSPPGQGFYGYTF
TGTGCCAGCAGTCCCCCGGGACAGGGCTTCTATGGCTACACCTTC
>TRBJ1-5|.|.|TRBV2
CASSSRQVVSHF
TGTGCCAGCAGCAGTAGACAGGTAGTTTCACATTTT
>TRBJ2-7|TRBD1|.|TRBV15
CATSRGTGTGGNEQYF
TGTGCCACCAGCAGAGGAACCGGGACAGGGGGGAACGAGCAGTACTTC
>TRBJ2-1|TRBD1|.|TRBV27
CASSLVQGPYNEQFF
TGTGCCAGCAGTTTAGTACAGGGGCCCTACAATGAGCAGTTCTTC
>TRBJ2-2|TRBD2|.|TRBV7-9
CASRTSGRRTGELFF
TGTGCCAGCAGGACTAGCGGGAGACGGACCGGGGAGCTGTTTTTT